The clone carrying this T cell receptor (beta chain) came up a few times. The target antigen is unknown. The data were obtained in a study of cytomegalovirus exposure and HLA in healthy donors. Vbeta (60) and Jbeta (13) primers were used in the PCR. The method was immunoSEQ multiplex PCR; TCRdb's version includes in-frame clones alone and lacks a portion of them. The table includes about 200,000 clones, 70% to 80% detected once. General study findings and limits: Most TCR beta V segments were productive about 87% or about 30% of the time in an earlier analysis. Later analysis identified a missense DCLRE1C variant that was linked to TCR beta V- and J-gene trimming. In vitro testing confirmed a few CMV-associated chains as specific for CMV antigens.

Germline CDR1 SGHDT, CDR2 YYEEEE. This CDR3 is built from 11 residues. The V call is TRBV5-6, the J call TRBJ2-5; the D is unclear. The DNA end lines up better with TRBJ2-7; the J call may be wrong. The sequenced material came from PBMCs. This sequence was found in a man aged 35-49 years in good health and CMV-seronegative. CDR3 sequence (DNA): TGTGCCAGCAGCTTGGACTACGAGCAGTACTTC. It encodes CASSLDYEQYF.